This T cell receptor (beta chain) was sequenced in a study of T cells in women clearing cervical HPV infection. A remark on this clone: The CDR3 end lies 3 residues beyond the end of the read and is filled in from the germline J gene.

The ends were cut back, 2 bases at V and 6 bases at J, with 17 bases in the middle. Germline V gene data show CDR1 as SEHNR and CDR2 as FQNEAQ (reference sequence). This CDR3 comprises 15 residues. Profiling relied on immunoSEQ multiplex PCR, and the TCRdb table lists in-frame clones only, not all of them. The table gives 30,000 to 35,000 clones; the top ten clones make up about 7.2% of it. This clonotype was sampled from a woman aged 18-69 years with a cervical HPV16 infection that either progressed to CIN3+ or cleared (not recorded which). Sequenced sample: blood buffy coat. The chain carries TRBV7-9 and TRBJ2-7; TRBD1 is a possible D gene (8 bases). The CDR3 region is CASSLSRGPGGEQYF. Incomplete CDR3 DNA: TGTGCCAGCAGCTTAAGCAGGGGGCCGGGGGGCGAG.